This entry describes one T cell receptor (beta chain). The germline gives CDR1 SGDLS, CDR2 YYNGEE. The CDR3 totals 12 residues. Trimming shortened V by 7 bases and J by 6 bases, and 13 bases separated the two germline ends. Here immunoSEQ multiplex PCR was the method, and the copy in TCRdb shows in-frame clones only, minus some. The table lists some 88,000 clones, more than 70% of them singletons. The data were obtained in a study of blood T cell repertoires in COVID-19. The sample comprised peripheral blood. The chain recombines TRBV9 with TRBJ1-2, with a weak D call TRBD1 (6 bases). The source is a woman in her 70s with acute or convalescent COVID-19. The CDR3 DNA reads as TGTGCCAGCGGGCGCAGGGGAAATGGCTACACCTTC. Translating it yields CASGRRGNGYTF.